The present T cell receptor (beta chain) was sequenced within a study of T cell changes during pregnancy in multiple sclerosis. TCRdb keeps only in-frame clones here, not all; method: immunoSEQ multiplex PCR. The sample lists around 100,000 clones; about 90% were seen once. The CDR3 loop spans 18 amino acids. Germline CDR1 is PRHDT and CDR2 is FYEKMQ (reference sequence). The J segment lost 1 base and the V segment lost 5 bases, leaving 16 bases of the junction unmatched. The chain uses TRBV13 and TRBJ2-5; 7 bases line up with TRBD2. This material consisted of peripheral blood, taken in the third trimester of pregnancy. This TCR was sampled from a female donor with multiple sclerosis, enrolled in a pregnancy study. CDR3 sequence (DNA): TGTGCCAGCAGCCTAAAGTTCCCCACGACTAGCTCCCAAGAGACCCAGTACTTC. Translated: CASSLKFPTTSSQETQYF.